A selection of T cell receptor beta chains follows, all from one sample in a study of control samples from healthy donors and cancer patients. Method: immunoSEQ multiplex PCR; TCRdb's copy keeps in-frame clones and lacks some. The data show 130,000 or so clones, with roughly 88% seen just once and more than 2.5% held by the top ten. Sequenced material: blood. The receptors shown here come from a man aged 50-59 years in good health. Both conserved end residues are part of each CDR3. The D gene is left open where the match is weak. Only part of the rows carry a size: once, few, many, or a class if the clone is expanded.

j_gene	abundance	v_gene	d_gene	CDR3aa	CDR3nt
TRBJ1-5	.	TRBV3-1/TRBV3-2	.	CASSQAIQPQHF	TGTGCCAGCAGCCAGGCTATTCAGCCCCAGCATTTT
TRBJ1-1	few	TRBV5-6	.	CASSLVRGFKGNTEAFF	TGTGCCAGCAGCTTGGTTAGGGGATTTAAGGGGAACACTGAAGCTTTCTTT
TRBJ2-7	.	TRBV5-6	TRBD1	CASSLSTGFVNEQYF	TGTGCCAGCAGCTTGTCGACAGGGTTCGTGAACGAGCAGTACTTC
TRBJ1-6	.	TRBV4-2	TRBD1	CASSLGQGASPLHF	TGTGCCAGCAGCCTGGGACAGGGAGCTTCACCCCTCCACTTT
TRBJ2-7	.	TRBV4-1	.	CASSPYFPYYEQYF	TGCGCCAGCAGCCCGTATTTCCCGTACTACGAGCAGTACTTC
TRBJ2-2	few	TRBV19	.	CASSPGINTGELFF	TGTGCCAGTAGTCCAGGGATAAACACCGGGGAGCTGTTTTTT
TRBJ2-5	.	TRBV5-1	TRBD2	CASSTGTSGGFETQYF	TGCGCCAGCAGCACAGGGACTAGCGGGGGTTTCGAGACCCAGTACTTC
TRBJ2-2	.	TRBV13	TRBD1	CASSWRDRFSPGKLFF	TGTGCCAGCAGCTGGCGGGACAGGTTTTCCCCCGGGAAGCTGTTTTTT
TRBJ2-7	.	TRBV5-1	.	CASSPGTAYRVVYF	TGCGCCAGCAGTCCCGGGACGGCTTACCGCGTGGTATACTTC
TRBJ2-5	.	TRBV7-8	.	CASSSYGQRQETQYF	TGTGCCAGCAGCTCCTACGGACAGAGACAAGAGACCCAGTACTTC
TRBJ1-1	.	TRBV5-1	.	CASSTGTSNTEAFF	TGCGCCAGCAGCACCGGGACGTCGAACACTGAAGCTTTCTTT
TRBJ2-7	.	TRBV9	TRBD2	CASSVGTSGLKYEQYF	TGTGCCAGCAGCGTAGGTACTAGCGGACTGAAATACGAGCAGTACTTC
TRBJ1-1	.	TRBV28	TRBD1	CASRNVEGARGNTEAFF	TGTGCCAGCAGGAATGTGGAGGGGGCGCGGGGGAACACTGAAGCTTTCTTT
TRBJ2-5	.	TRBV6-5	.	CASSPRTTVTQYF	TGTGCCAGCAGTCCGCGAACCACCGTGACCCAGTACTTC
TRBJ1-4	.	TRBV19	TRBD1	CASSRPRTGDEKLFF	TGTGCCAGTAGCAGGCCCAGGACAGGGGATGAAAAACTGTTTTTT
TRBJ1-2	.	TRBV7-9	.	CASSDTLGRGGYTF	TGTGCCAGCAGCGATACACTCGGGCGTGGTGGCTACACCTTC
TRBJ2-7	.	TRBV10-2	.	CASRIGQGGWQYF	TGCGCCAGCAGAATCGGGCAGGGGGGTTGGCAGTACTTC
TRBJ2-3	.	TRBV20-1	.	CSAREYTQYF	TGCAGTGCTAGAGAGTATACGCAGTATTTT
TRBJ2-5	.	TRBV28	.	CASSFWHDQETQYF	TGTGCCAGCAGTTTTTGGCACGACCAGGAGACCCAGTACTTC
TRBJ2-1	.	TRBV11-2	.	CASSTRGREFF	TGTGCCAGCAGCACCCGGGGCAGGGAGTTCTTC
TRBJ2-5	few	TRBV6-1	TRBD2	CASSEASGGQETQYF	TGTGCCAGCAGTGAAGCTAGCGGGGGCCAAGAGACCCAGTACTTC
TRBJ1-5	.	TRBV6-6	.	CASSPTGGRWGSMQPQHF	TGTGCCAGCAGTCCGACGGGGGGACGATGGGGAAGTATGCAGCCCCAGCATTTT
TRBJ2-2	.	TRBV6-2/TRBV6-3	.	CASSYPGNQNTGELFF	TGTGCCAGCAGTTATCCCGGGAACCAGAACACCGGGGAGCTGTTTTTT
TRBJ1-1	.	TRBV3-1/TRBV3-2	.	CASRGNTEAFF	TGTGCCAGTAGGGGGAACACTGAAGCTTTCTTT
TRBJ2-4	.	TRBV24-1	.	CATSGSNDIQYF	TGTGCCACCAGTGGCTCAAATGACATTCAGTACTTC
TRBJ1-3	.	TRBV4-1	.	CASSQVRGGNTIYF	TGCGCCAGCAGCCAGGTGAGAGGAGGAAACACCATATATTTT
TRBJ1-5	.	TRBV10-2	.	CASSKRGSDNSNQPQHF	TGCGCCAGCAGTAAGAGGGGATCAGATAATAGCAATCAGCCCCAGCATTTT
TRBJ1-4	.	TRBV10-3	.	CAISESKDSLEKLFF	TGTGCCATCAGTGAGTCAAAGGACAGTCTTGAAAAACTGTTTTTT
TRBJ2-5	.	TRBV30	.	CAWTTGFEQETQYF	TGTGCCTGGACTACAGGGTTTGAGCAAGAGACCCAGTACTTC
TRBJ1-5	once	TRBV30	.	CAWSVRAGNQPQHF	TGTGCCTGGAGTGTCCGGGCAGGGAATCAGCCCCAGCATTTT
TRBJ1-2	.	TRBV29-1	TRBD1	CSVVEQGVGGYGYTF	TGCAGCGTTGTCGAACAGGGGGTAGGCGGCTATGGCTACACCTTC
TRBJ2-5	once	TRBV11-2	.	CASSQEETQYF	TGTGCCAGCAGCCAAGAAGAGACCCAGTACTTC
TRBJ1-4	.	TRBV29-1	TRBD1	CSALTGFDEKLFF	TGCAGCGCTCTGACAGGGTTTGATGAAAAACTGTTTTTT
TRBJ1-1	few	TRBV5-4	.	CASSFQGSTEAFF	TGTGCCAGCAGCTTCCAGGGGAGCACTGAAGCTTTCTTT
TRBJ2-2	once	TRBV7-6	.	CASSTPTGSNTGELFF	TGTGCCAGCAGCACCCCCACGGGTTCGAACACCGGGGAGCTGTTTTTT
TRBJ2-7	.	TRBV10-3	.	CASVRSRFDEQYF	TGTGCCAGTGTGAGGAGTCGGTTCGATGAGCAGTACTTC
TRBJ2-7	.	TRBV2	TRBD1	CASSRDRGYEQYF	TGTGCCAGCAGCCGGGACAGGGGCTACGAGCAGTACTTC
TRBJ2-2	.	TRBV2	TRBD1	CASSEAPHRGNTGELFF	TGTGCCAGCAGTGAAGCGCCGCACAGGGGAAATACCGGGGAGCTGTTTTTT
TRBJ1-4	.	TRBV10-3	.	CAAYSGATNEKLFF	TGTGCCGCGTACAGCGGTGCAACTAATGAAAAACTGTTTTTT
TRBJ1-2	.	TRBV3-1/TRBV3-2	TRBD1	CASRRGQGAYGYTF	TGTGCCAGCAGGCGGGGACAGGGGGCCTATGGCTACACCTTC
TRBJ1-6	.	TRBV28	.	CASRAPGGGSPLHF	TGTGCCAGCCGAGCCCCTGGCGGCGGCTCACCCCTCCACTTT
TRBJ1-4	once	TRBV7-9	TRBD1	CASSPGQGPEKLFF	TGTGCCAGCAGCCCGGGACAGGGTCCTGAAAAACTGTTTTTT
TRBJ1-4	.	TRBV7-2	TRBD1	CASSERGRLNEKLFF	TGTGCCAGCAGCGAAAGGGGGCGCCTTAATGAAAAACTGTTTTTT
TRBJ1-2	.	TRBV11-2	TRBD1	CASSLAGTGWHGYTF	TGTGCCAGCAGCTTAGCAGGGACAGGGTGGCATGGCTACACCTTC
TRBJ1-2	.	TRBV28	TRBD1	CASSSPTQGVRGYTF	TGTGCCAGCAGTTCGCCAACACAGGGGGTGCGTGGCTACACCTTC
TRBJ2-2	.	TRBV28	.	CASSFSTSTGELFF	TGTGCCAGCAGTTTTTCCACATCCACCGGGGAGCTGTTTTTT